Listed below are T cell receptor beta chains from one sample, sequenced in a study of identifying expanded T cells in peripheral blood. Sequencing used immunoSEQ multiplex PCR; TCRdb keeps in-frame clones, though not all of them. The data show some 100,000 clones, about 88% seen once. Material: blood. The source of these receptors is a person aged 18 to 69 in good health. CDR3s include the opening cysteine and the closing phenylalanine or tryptophan. The D gene is left open where the match is weak. The size field is filled for only some rows; it gives once, few, many or a size class.

J gene: TRBJ2-5; clone size: .; D gene: .; V gene: TRBV5-1; CDR3 protein: CASSPVGRWETQYF; CDR3 DNA: TGCGCCAGCAGCCCGGTGGGGAGGTGGGAGACCCAGTACTTC
J gene: TRBJ2-7; clone size: few; D gene: .; V gene: TRBV30; CDR3 protein: CAWRSLAGRYEQYF; CDR3 DNA: TGTGCCTGGAGAAGTTTGGCAGGGAGGTACGAGCAGTACTTC
J gene: TRBJ2-5; clone size: .; D gene: TRBD2; V gene: TRBV4-2; CDR3 protein: CASSPGAGGRETQYF; CDR3 DNA: TGTGCCAGCAGCCCAGGAGCGGGGGGTAGAGAGACCCAGTACTTC
J gene: TRBJ1-1; clone size: .; D gene: .; V gene: TRBV28; CDR3 protein: CASSSGGPPNTEAFF; CDR3 DNA: TGTGCCAGCAGTTCTGGTGGTCCGCCGAACACTGAAGCTTTCTTT
J gene: TRBJ2-3; clone size: few; D gene: .; V gene: TRBV14; CDR3 protein: CASSPLARTSTDTQYF; CDR3 DNA: TGTGCCAGCAGCCCTCTCGCGCGCACCAGCACAGATACGCAGTATTTT
J gene: TRBJ1-5; clone size: .; D gene: .; V gene: TRBV6-1; CDR3 protein: CASSEMWERNQPQHF; CDR3 DNA: TGTGCCAGCAGTGAAATGTGGGAGCGCAATCAGCCCCAGCATTTT
J gene: TRBJ1-1; clone size: .; D gene: .; V gene: TRBV25-1; CDR3 protein: CASSEWRTAEAFF; CDR3 DNA: TGTGCCAGCAGTGAATGGAGGACAGCTGAAGCTTTCTTT
J gene: TRBJ1-5; clone size: .; D gene: TRBD1; V gene: TRBV6-1; CDR3 protein: CASRTGTGNNQPQHF; CDR3 DNA: TGTGCCAGCAGGACCGGGACAGGGAACAATCAGCCCCAGCATTTT
J gene: TRBJ1-6; clone size: many; D gene: .; V gene: TRBV21-1; CDR3 protein: CASSKEGRRTPLHF; CDR3 DNA: TGTGCCAGCAGCAAAGAGGGGCGTAGGACACCCCTCCACTTT
J gene: TRBJ2-1; clone size: .; D gene: .; V gene: TRBV27; CDR3 protein: CASSLSRTREQFF; CDR3 DNA: TGTGCCAGCAGTTTATCCCGGACCCGAGAGCAGTTCTTC
J gene: TRBJ1-5; clone size: once; D gene: TRBD1; V gene: TRBV6-5; CDR3 protein: CASSLTGGYEPQHF; CDR3 DNA: TGTGCCAGCAGTTTGACAGGGGGGTATGAGCCCCAGCATTTT
J gene: TRBJ1-1; clone size: .; D gene: TRBD1; V gene: TRBV4-2; CDR3 protein: CASSQVGQGETEAFF; CDR3 DNA: TGTGCCAGCAGCCAAGTCGGACAGGGGGAGACTGAAGCTTTCTTT
J gene: TRBJ2-7; clone size: once; D gene: .; V gene: TRBV6-1; CDR3 protein: CASSEAQGGYEQYF; CDR3 DNA: TGTGCCAGCAGTGAAGCTCAGGGCGGCTACGAGCAGTACTTC
J gene: TRBJ2-1; clone size: .; D gene: TRBD2; V gene: TRBV6-6; CDR3 protein: CASSYSGGGNEQFF; CDR3 DNA: TGTGCCAGCAGTTATAGCGGGGGAGGCAATGAGCAGTTCTTC
J gene: TRBJ2-3; clone size: .; D gene: TRBD1; V gene: TRBV19; CDR3 protein: CASSVTGGWSTDTQYF; CDR3 DNA: TGTGCCAGTAGTGTTACAGGGGGTTGGAGCACAGATACGCAGTATTTT
J gene: TRBJ1-4; clone size: .; D gene: TRBD1; V gene: TRBV27; CDR3 protein: CASSRRTGINEKLFF; CDR3 DNA: TGTGCCAGCAGTAGACGGACAGGCATTAATGAAAAACTGTTTTTT
J gene: TRBJ1-1; clone size: .; D gene: .; V gene: TRBV12-5; CDR3 protein: CASGLWGTEAFF; CDR3 DNA: TGTGCTAGTGGTTTATGGGGCACTGAAGCTTTCTTT
J gene: TRBJ2-3; clone size: .; D gene: TRBD1; V gene: TRBV28; CDR3 protein: CASSRRGQGGADTQYF; CDR3 DNA: TGTGCCAGCAGCCGCCGCGGACAGGGTGGAGCAGATACGCAGTATTTT
J gene: TRBJ2-2; clone size: once; D gene: TRBD1; V gene: TRBV5-1; CDR3 protein: CASSWDRGVTGELFF; CDR3 DNA: TGCGCCAGCAGCTGGGACAGGGGCGTTACCGGGGAGCTGTTTTTT
J gene: TRBJ2-5; clone size: .; D gene: .; V gene: TRBV9; CDR3 protein: CASSGTSGAQYF; CDR3 DNA: TGTGCCAGCAGCGGGACGTCTGGGGCCCAGTACTTC
J gene: TRBJ2-7; clone size: .; D gene: .; V gene: TRBV6-1; CDR3 protein: CASSEVGREQYF; CDR3 DNA: TGTGCCAGCAGTGAGGTCGGAAGGGAGCAGTACTTC
J gene: TRBJ2-3; clone size: .; D gene: TRBD1; V gene: TRBV9; CDR3 protein: CASSADRVRTDTQYF; CDR3 DNA: TGTGCCAGCAGCGCGGACAGGGTCCGAACAGATACGCAGTATTTT
J gene: TRBJ2-2; clone size: .; D gene: TRBD2; V gene: TRBV7-6; CDR3 protein: CASSLGGLAATGELFF; CDR3 DNA: TGTGCCAGCAGCTTAGGGGGACTAGCAGCCACCGGGGAGCTGTTTTTT
J gene: TRBJ1-3; clone size: .; D gene: .; V gene: TRBV7-9; CDR3 protein: CASSLGGNTIYF; CDR3 DNA: TGTGCCAGCAGCTTGGGCGGGAACACCATATATTTT
J gene: TRBJ2-3; clone size: .; D gene: TRBD1; V gene: TRBV10-3; CDR3 protein: CAISESQGAPDTQYF; CDR3 DNA: TGTGCCATCAGTGAGTCGCAGGGGGCCCCAGATACGCAGTATTTT
J gene: TRBJ1-4; clone size: .; D gene: .; V gene: TRBV5-6; CDR3 protein: CASSFRVSSTNEKLFF; CDR3 DNA: TGTGCCAGCAGCTTCAGGGTTTCCTCAACTAATGAAAAACTGTTTTTT
J gene: TRBJ1-1; clone size: .; D gene: .; V gene: TRBV5-6; CDR3 protein: CASSFRASNTEAFF; CDR3 DNA: TGTGCCAGCAGCTTCCGGGCCTCCAACACTGAAGCTTTCTTT
J gene: TRBJ2-5; clone size: .; D gene: .; V gene: TRBV21-1; CDR3 protein: CASREGGQEKETQYF; CDR3 DNA: TGTGCCAGCAGAGAGGGTGGGCAGGAGAAAGAGACCCAGTACTTC
J gene: TRBJ1-2; clone size: .; D gene: TRBD1; V gene: TRBV4-3; CDR3 protein: CASSPSTGNGYTF; CDR3 DNA: TGCGCCAGCAGCCCATCGACAGGGAATGGCTACACCTTC
J gene: TRBJ2-2; clone size: .; D gene: TRBD1; V gene: TRBV5-1; CDR3 protein: CASSFGTGDNTGELFF; CDR3 DNA: TGCGCCAGCAGCTTTGGGACAGGGGATAACACCGGGGAGCTGTTTTTT
J gene: TRBJ2-7; clone size: .; D gene: .; V gene: TRBV7-3; CDR3 protein: CASSRGHSSYEQYF; CDR3 DNA: TGTGCCAGCAGCCGGGGACACAGCTCCTACGAGCAGTACTTC
J gene: TRBJ2-7; clone size: .; D gene: .; V gene: TRBV9; CDR3 protein: CASSVGGYSYEQYF; CDR3 DNA: TGTGCCAGCAGCGTTGGGGGGTACTCCTACGAGCAGTACTTC
J gene: TRBJ2-5; clone size: .; D gene: TRBD2; V gene: TRBV7-2; CDR3 protein: CASSLQGGNQETQYF; CDR3 DNA: TGTGCCAGCAGCTTGCAGGGAGGGAACCAAGAGACCCAGTACTTC
J gene: TRBJ2-7; clone size: .; D gene: TRBD2; V gene: TRBV6-5; CDR3 protein: CASSYASSGRNEQYF; CDR3 DNA: TGTGCCAGCAGTTACGCGTCTAGCGGGAGAAACGAGCAGTACTTC
J gene: TRBJ2-7; clone size: .; D gene: .; V gene: TRBV4-1; CDR3 protein: CASSQDRGGSYEQYF; CDR3 DNA: TGCGCCAGCAGCCAAGATCGGGGCGGGTCCTACGAGCAGTACTTC